Following are 32 T cell receptor beta chains from one sample sequenced in a study of T cells expressing NK-cell markers. TCRdb reprocessed the 5' RACE reads, with one entry per CDR3 protein and no DNA. Recorded for this sample: some 450,000 distinct CDR3 sequences. Sequencing used blood T cells: a sorted CD56 or NKG2C T cell subset, CD4+ or CD8+ T cells, or bulk PBMC T cells (not recorded which). These receptors were obtained from a woman between 18 and 70 years old in good health.

This clonotype counts as large by frequency. This chain links TRBV15 with TRBJ2-3; TCRdb's assignment of TRBD2 cannot be checked, as there is no DNA. Germline CDR1 reads LNHNV; CDR2 reads YYDKDF (reference sequence). This CDR3 has 18 amino acids. CDR3 loop: CATSRDTLAGGPTDTQYF.

V usage is TRBV20-1 and J usage is TRBJ2-1; TCRdb's D call of TRBD1 is untestable without DNA. Germline CDR1 reads DFQATT; CDR2 reads SNEGSKA (reference sequence). This CDR3 contains 14 residues. The CDR3 protein is CSAGGGTGTNEQFF.

The chain joins TRBV6-5 to TRBJ2-5. CDR3 length: 15 residues. The germline gives CDR1 MNHEY, CDR2 SVGAGI. CDR3 residues: CASSYSNEVVGTQYF.

This chain's CDR3 is CAWSVPVGGYTF. The chain is built from TRBV30 and TRBJ1-2. The CDR3 contains 12 residues. Germline assignment: CDR1 GTSNPN and CDR2 SVGIG (reference sequence). The variable domain in full, completed from reference TRBV30 and TRBJ1-2, reads SQTIHQWPATLVQPVGSPLSLECTVEGTSNPNLYWYRQAAGRGLQLLFYSVGIGQISSEVPQNLSASRPQDRQFILSSKKLLLSDSGFYLCAWSVPVGGYTFGSGTRLTVV.

V is TRBV6-1 and J is TRBJ2-1; the TCRdb D gene call, TRBD1, has no DNA to confirm it. Germline V gene lookup returns CDR1 MNHNS and CDR2 SASEGT. The CDR3 is 12 amino acids. The chain's CDR3 is CASSYRGDEQFF.

The CDR3 loop reads CSVGWGPNTGELFF. The genes are TRBV29-1 and TRBJ2-2; checking the TCRdb D call of TRBD1 is not possible without DNA. CDR3 length: 14 residues. CDR1 is SQVTM, CDR2 ANQGSEA, per germline.

This rearrangement joins TRBV20-1 to TRBJ2-7; TCRdb reports TRBD2, a call that lacks DNA to check it against. The germline V gene has CDR1 DFQATT and CDR2 SNEGSKA (reference sequence). This CDR3 contains 13 residues. The chain's CDR3 is CSASPERAYEQYF.

The chain has TRBV28 and TRBJ2-3; TCRdb's assignment of TRBD1 cannot be checked, as there is no DNA. The germline gives CDR1 MDHEN, CDR2 SYDVKM. The CDR3 spans 15 residues. The CDR3 sequence: CASSLLGQGADTQYF.

The gene calls are TRBV19 and TRBJ2-7; TCRdb reports TRBD2, a call that lacks DNA to check it against. The CDR3 runs to 16 residues. Per germline, CDR1 LNHDA and CDR2 SQIVND (reference sequence). The CDR3 sequence is CASSKQGLAEFYEQYF.

The V gene is TRBV6-2 or TRBV6-3, the J gene TRBJ1-1; TCRdb picks TRBD1, but there is no DNA to check that call. The CDR3 has 14 residues. CDR1 MNHEY and CDR2 SVGEGT come from the germline V gene. CDR3 protein: CASSPRDGNTEAFF.

V usage is TRBV5-1 and J usage is TRBJ2-1; as DNA is missing, the TRBD2 call by TCRdb cannot be tested. Germline CDR1 reads SGHRS; CDR2 reads YFSETQ. CDR3 size: 14 residues. Here the CDR3 reads CASLAGTGNNEQFF.

V usage is TRBV4-3 and J usage is TRBJ2-6. The CDR3 has 17 amino acids. Germline-derived CDR1 and CDR2 are LGHNA and YSLEER. The CDR3 sequence: CASSQSGKGSGANVLTF.

The gene calls are TRBV7-9 and TRBJ2-2. The CDR3 is made up of 14 amino acids. CDR1 is SEHNR and CDR2 is FQNEAQ in the germline V gene (reference sequence). The CDR3 region is CASSLRGYTGELFF.

The V call is TRBV5-1, the J call TRBJ2-2; TCRdb selects TRBD1, and the lack of DNA leaves this call unchecked. The CDR3 contains 14 residues. Germline assignment: CDR1 SGHRS and CDR2 YFSETQ. CDR3 amino acids: CASSLDPGAGELFF.

This chain uses TRBV7-3 with TRBJ2-3; TCRdb names TRBD2, which stays unverified in the absence of DNA. The V gene's germline CDR1 is SGHTA and CDR2 FQGTGA. The CDR3 length is 18 residues. The CDR3 region is CASSFRPSGSLGTDTQYF.

The CDR3 region is CASSQNRLNTEAFF. This chain uses TRBV6-2 or TRBV6-3 with TRBJ1-1; TCRdb's D call of TRBD1 is untestable without DNA. CDR1 is MNHEY, CDR2 SVGEGT, per germline. This CDR3 is built from 14 residues.

The V gene is TRBV18, the J gene TRBJ2-7; TCRdb outputs TRBD1, but without DNA this stays unchecked. The germline V gene has CDR1 KGHSH and CDR2 LQKENI. The CDR3 is 15 amino acids. The CDR3 protein is CASSPGPGGGYEQYF.

The J gene is TRBJ1-2, the V gene TRBV6-1. In germline, CDR1 is MNHNS, CDR2 SASEGT. The CDR3 consists of 15 residues. CDR3 in amino acids: CASSRDPFEPYGYTF.

This chain joins TRBV19 and TRBJ2-5; no DNA is available, so the TRBD1 call from TCRdb remains unchecked. Germline assignment: CDR1 LNHDA and CDR2 SQIVND (reference sequence). The CDR3 sequence is 15 residues long. CDR3 residues: CASSIQGAGQETQYF.

V usage is TRBV6-2 or TRBV6-3 and J usage is TRBJ2-3; checking the TCRdb D call of TRBD2 is not possible without DNA. The CDR3 length is 17 residues. Germline-derived CDR1 and CDR2 are MNHEY and SVGEGT. CDR3 loop: CASRPRLAGQVTDTQYF.

The V and J genes are TRBV5-6 and TRBJ2-7; TCRdb returns TRBD1, unconfirmable since there is no DNA. In germline, CDR1 is SGHDT, CDR2 YYEEEE. The CDR3 spans 13 residues. CDR3 sequence reads: CASSIGQGAEQYF. Full variable domain (missing parts from reference TRBV5-6 and TRBJ2-7): DAGVTQSPTHLIKTRGQQVTLRCSPKSGHDTVSWYQQALGQGPQFIFQYYEEEERQRGNFPDRFSGHQFPNYSSELNVNALLLGDSALYLCASSIGQGAEQYFGPGTRLTVT.

The chain carries TRBV5-6 and TRBJ1-3. The CDR3 contains 16 residues. Germline V CDR1 and CDR2: SGHDT, YYEEEE. CDR3 protein: CASSFGPQTTGNTIYF.

The chain recombines TRBV9 with TRBJ2-1; TCRdb's D call, TRBD2, is unchecked because there is no DNA. There are 16 residues in the CDR3. CDR1 is SGDLS and CDR2 is YYNGEE in the germline V gene. The CDR3 region is CASSVTSDGLYNEQFF.

This rearrangement joins TRBV2 to TRBJ2-1; the D call from TCRdb, TRBD1, cannot be confirmed without DNA. The CDR3 consists of 13 residues. The germline CDR1 and CDR2 sequences are SNHLY and FYNNEI. The CDR3 here is CASSGGKGYEQFF.

The rearrangement links TRBV6-5 to TRBJ2-1; lacking DNA, the TRBD2 call made by TCRdb goes unchecked. In germline, CDR1 is MNHEY, CDR2 SVGAGI. The CDR3 runs 17 residues. The CDR3 reads CASSYSGGGTRVNEQFF.

The chain is built from TRBV20-1 and TRBJ2-5; TCRdb proposes TRBD1, but this gene call is untestable without DNA. Germline V lookup: CDR1 DFQATT, CDR2 SNEGSKA (reference sequence). CDR3 length equals 12 residues. CDR3 amino acids: CSVARGQETQYF.

The V and J genes are TRBV19 and TRBJ1-6. CDR1 LNHDA and CDR2 SQIVND come from the germline V gene (reference sequence). This CDR3 spans 16 amino acids. The CDR3 here is CASSIKAGSRHSPLHF.

The chain uses TRBV2 and TRBJ2-2; the TRBD2 assignment by TCRdb is unverifiable without DNA. From germline, CDR1 is SNHLY and CDR2 FYNNEI. This CDR3 spans 15 amino acids. This chain's CDR3 is CASSPVGWGTGELFF.

The chain links TRBV29-1 to TRBJ2-7. This CDR3 is 13 amino acids long. From germline, CDR1 is SQVTM and CDR2 ANQGSEA. The CDR3 spells CSVERESPYEQYF.

The CDR3 protein is CASSHWTNSVKETQYF. The chain employs TRBV7-9 and TRBJ2-5; TCRdb reports TRBD1, a call that lacks DNA to check it against. This CDR3 contains 16 residues. CDR1 is SEHNR, CDR2 FQNEAQ, per germline (reference sequence).

The chain recombines TRBV14 with TRBJ2-2; absent DNA, TCRdb's TRBD2 call cannot be checked. The V gene's germline CDR1 is SGHDN and CDR2 FVKESK. This CDR3 comprises 16 residues. The chain's CDR3 is CASSQRSGVNTGELFF.

The chain has TRBV6-2 or TRBV6-3 and TRBJ1-1; the TCRdb call, TRBD1, lacks DNA for checking. Germline-derived CDR1 and CDR2 are MNHEY and SVGEGT. The CDR3 runs to 17 residues. The chain's CDR3 is CASSPITTGAKGTEAFF.